One and the same sample provided the 30 T cell receptor beta chains below, sequenced in a study of blood T cells in healthy people across ages. For the second PCR, which ran for about 6 to 11 cycles, a sample-barcoded 5' primer and a J-beta primer mix were used. MiXCR was run by TCRdb on the 5' RACE reads, yielding one entry per CDR3 protein. The sample holds 800,000 to 1,300,000 distinct CDR3 sequences, under 30% seen once. These same records also appear under a second study, on T cells of mothers and their children.

The sample consisted of blood. Receptors were obtained from a girl aged 2-15 years in good health.

This clonotype was observed many times. This chain links TRBV28 with TRBJ1-1, with TRBD1 as a possible D gene (5 bases). V was pared by 5 bases and J by 4 bases, with 11 bases between. This CDR3 comprises 13 residues. Germline V CDR1 and CDR2: MDHEN, SYDVKM. Here the CDR3 reads CASSLTVLTEAFF. CDR3 nucleotides: TGTGCCAGCAGTCTGACAGTACTCACTGAAGCTTTCTTT.

This clonotype was counted a few times. The J gene is TRBJ2-2, the V gene TRBV28; 7 bases line up with TRBD2. Germline lookup yields CDR1 MDHEN and CDR2 SYDVKM. CDR3 length equals 17 residues. Trimming cost V 6 bases and J 1 base; bases outside gene matches: 11. CDR3 in DNA: TGTGCCAGCAGCCCTGGGGCTAGCGGAGGGAACACCGGGGAGCTGTTTTTT. Translated, it gives CASSPGASGGNTGELFF.

This chain connects TRBV29-1 to TRBJ2-3, with D possibly TRBD2 on 6 matching bases. Germline CDR1 SQVTM, CDR2 ANQGSEA. The CDR3 spans 11 residues. Deletions cut 7 bases from V and 2 bases from J, with 7 bases between. The CDR3 DNA reads TGCAGCGGGGGACTCACAGATACGCAGTATTTT. The encoded protein is CSGGLTDTQYF.

In its sample, this clonotype was seen a few times. J is TRBJ1-6 and V is TRBV5-1, with a tentative D call TRBD1 (6 bases). The germline gives CDR1 SGHRS, CDR2 YFSETQ. The CDR3 runs 14 residues. The V gene lost 7 bases and the J gene lost 6 bases, with 14 bases spanning the gap. CDR3: CASRPGHFNSPLHF. In nucleotides, the CDR3 is TGCGCCAGCCGACCGGGACACTTTAATTCACCCCTCCACTTT.

Comments on this clonotype: Sequence at one end of the junction differs from germline and may be a read error. CDR3 region: CASGFGQGGTDTQYF. Written as DNA, the CDR3 is TGTGCCAGCGGTTTCGGACAGGGGGGAACAGATACGCAGTATTTT. This chain uses TRBV28 with TRBJ2-3; TRBD1 agrees at 10 bases. Germline-derived CDR1 and CDR2 are MDHEN and SYDVKM. The CDR3 has 15 residues. Drawing the rest from reference TRBV28 and TRBJ2-3, the complete variable domain is DVKVTQSSRYLVKRTGEKVFLECVQDMDHENMFWYRQDPGLGLRLIYFSYDVKMKEKGDIPEGYSVSREKKERFSLILESASTNQTSMYLCASGFGQGGTDTQYFGPGTRLTVL.

This clonotype occurred a few times. The rearrangement links TRBV12-5 to TRBJ1-5; tentative D call: TRBD1 (5 bases). V was shortened by 6 bases and J by 3 bases, with 21 bases between the two germline ends. CDR1 is LGHNT and CDR2 is FRNRAP in the germline V gene. The CDR3 consists of 17 residues. The CDR3 region is CASGLSFDSLFNQPQHF. In DNA, the CDR3 is TGTGCTAGTGGACTGTCGTTCGACAGCCTCTTCAATCAGCCCCAGCATTTT. Drawing the rest from reference TRBV12-5 and TRBJ1-5, the complete variable domain is DARVTQTPRHKVTEMGQEVTMRCQPILGHNTVFWYRQTMMQGLELLAYFRNRAPLDDSGMPKDRFSAEMPDATLATLKIQPSEPRDSAVYFCASGLSFDSLFNQPQHFGDGTRLSIL.

The CDR3 is CASSSPFSHAGANVLTF. In DNA, the CDR3 is TGTGCCAGCAGTTCCCCCTTCAGTCACGCTGGGGCCAACGTCCTGACTTTC. The gene calls are TRBV12-3 or TRBV12-4 and TRBJ2-6; D is undetermined. V was pared by 4 bases and J by 2 bases, with 15 bases between. The CDR3 loop spans 17 amino acids.

This clonotype was detected ten times or more. This chain uses TRBV28 with TRBJ1-2, with D unresolved. The CDR3 contains 12 residues. Germline values: CDR1 MDHEN, CDR2 SYDVKM. V lost 6 bases, J lost 3 bases, and 8 bases lay in between. Written as DNA, the CDR3 is TGTGCCAGCAGCTCCCTCGACTATGGCTACACCTTC. It is translated as CASSSLDYGYTF.

The chain links TRBV6-2 or TRBV6-3 to TRBJ2-1; 9 bases align to TRBD2. Germline V lookup: CDR1 MNHEY, CDR2 SVGEGT. With V trimmed by 5 bases and J by 6 bases, 11 bases remained unmatched. This CDR3 has 16 residues. The CDR3, as DNA: TGTGCCAGCAGTACACGACTAGCGGACCTCTCCAATGAGCAGTTCTTC. Residues: CASSTRLADLSNEQFF.

This clonotype has just a few counts. The rearrangement links TRBV7-2 to TRBJ2-3; no definite D call. V shed 4 bases and J shed 4 bases, with 6 bases lying between them. CDR1 is SGHTA and CDR2 is FQGNSA in the germline V gene. The CDR3 is 12 amino acids. The CDR3 bases are TGTGCCAGCAGCTATACGGCAGATACGCAGTATTTT. This codes for CASSYTADTQYF.

This clonotype has only a few counts. This sequence joins TRBV5-6 and TRBJ2-3; D is possibly TRBD2 (5 bases). The germline V and J ends were trimmed by 0 bases and 3 bases, with 14 bases remaining between them. The CDR3 loop spans 16 amino acids. Looked up from germline, CDR1 is SGHDT and CDR2 is YYEEEE. CDR3 bases: TGTGCCAGCAGCTTGGGGGAGATCTCAGCAACAGATACGCAGTATTTT. It translates to CASSLGEISATDTQYF.

V is TRBV20-1 and J is TRBJ1-1; weak D call: TRBD1 (5 bases). The V gene's germline CDR1 is DFQATT and CDR2 SNEGSKA (reference sequence). V lost 5 bases, J lost 4 bases, and 17 bases lay in between. The CDR3 has 14 amino acids. The CDR3: CSAPSGGRATEAFF. The DNA of the CDR3 is TGCAGTGCTCCCTCGGGGGGAAGGGCCACTGAAGCTTTCTTT.

In this sample, this clonotype turned up a few times. The V gene is TRBV5-6, the J gene TRBJ1-2; maybe TRBD1 (5 bases). The CDR3 runs 15 residues. V dropped 0 bases and J dropped 8 bases, with 17 bases sitting between them. Germline CDR1 is SGHDT and CDR2 is YYEEEE. The CDR3 protein is CASSLDKGPRAGYTF. In DNA form, the CDR3 reads TGTGCCAGCAGCTTGGATAAGGGACCTAGAGCGGGCTACACCTTC.

The chain combines TRBV7-9 with TRBJ2-7; D gene uncertain. CDR3 size: 15 residues. Germline CDR1 reads SEHNR; CDR2 reads FQNEAQ (reference sequence). Trimming stripped 4 bases from V and 4 bases from J, with 17 bases between. For the CDR3, the DNA is TGTGCCAGCAGCTCAAAGCGCTCGGATAGTTACGAGCAGTACTTC. Amino acids: CASSSKRSDSYEQYF.

The rearrangement joins TRBV29-1 to TRBJ2-3; D gene ambiguous. Trimming pared 3 bases from V and 0 bases from J, leaving 10 bases between. Germline V gene sequence: CDR1 SQVTM, CDR2 ANQGSEA. This CDR3 has 14 amino acids. The CDR3 nucleotides are TGCAGCGTTGAGACGGGCCGTAGCACAGATACGCAGTATTTT. Translated, it gives CSVETGRSTDTQYF.

The V gene is TRBV6-5, the J gene TRBJ2-5; the D gene is possibly TRBD2 (5 bases). Trimming removed 7 bases at V and 4 bases at J, with 13 bases between. Per the germline V gene, CDR1 is MNHEY and CDR2 is SVGAGI. The CDR3 is made up of 13 amino acids. The CDR3 region is CASNIAEGETQYF. The CDR3 DNA reads TGTGCCAGCAACATCGCCGAGGGAGAGACCCAGTACTTC.

With respect to this clonotype: One end of the junction does not line up with germline, which may come from a read error. This rearrangement joins TRBV12-3 or TRBV12-4 to TRBJ2-5; unclear D gene. This CDR3 contains 15 residues. CDR3 amino acids: CASSLTRSYQETQYF. The CDR3 DNA reads TGTGCCAGCAGTTTGACACGTTCTTACCAAGAGACCCAGTACTTT.

In DNA, the CDR3 is TGTGCCAGCAGCCGACCCCGGGACTACCGCTACGAGCAGTACTTC. This gives the protein CASSRPRDYRYEQYF. This chain connects TRBV13 to TRBJ2-7; 7 bases are a match to TRBD2. This CDR3 comprises 15 residues. The germline CDR1 and CDR2 sequences are PRHDT and FYEKMQ (reference sequence). Trimming cost V 5 bases and J 3 bases; bases outside gene matches: 10.

This clonotype occurred a few times. The gene calls are TRBV20-1 and TRBJ1-2; maybe TRBD1 (5 bases). Germline V gene data show CDR1 as DFQATT and CDR2 as SNEGSKA (reference sequence). Trimming pared 5 bases from V and 6 bases from J, leaving 19 bases between. This CDR3 is 14 amino acids long. CDR3 region: CSARRPRGSHGYTF. The CDR3 nucleotides read TGCAGTGCTCGACGCCCTAGGGGTAGTCATGGCTACACCTTC.

This clonotype showed up just a few times. The chain uses TRBV7-6 and TRBJ2-1; 8 bases line up with TRBD1. The V and J ends lost 4 bases and 8 bases, in that order; junction bases with no gene match: 13. CDR1 and CDR2 from the germline V gene are SGHVS and FNYEAQ. CDR3 length equals 16 residues. In DNA, the CDR3 is TGTGCCAGCAGCTCCAGACAGGGGACAACGGGGGATGAGCAGTTCTTC. Its protein product is CASSSRQGTTGDEQFF.

This clonotype was observed once. This chain connects TRBV5-6 to TRBJ2-7; TRBD1 is a possible D gene (5 bases). V dropped 0 bases and J dropped 6 bases, with 13 bases sitting between them. The germline gives CDR1 SGHDT, CDR2 YYEEEE. The CDR3 contains 14 residues. CDR3: CASSLASGPREQYF. Here the CDR3 DNA reads TGTGCCAGCAGCTTGGCATCAGGGCCCCGCGAGCAGTACTTC.

On this clonotype: It may be a read error: a sequence one base away is much more abundant. The gene calls are TRBV7-2 and TRBJ2-7; D gene uncertain. Per the germline V gene, CDR1 is SGHTA and CDR2 is FQGNSA. The CDR3 runs to 12 residues. The V and J ends lost 5 bases and 5 bases respectively, with 10 bases between them. The CDR3 is CASSQSPHEQYF. Here the CDR3 DNA reads TGTGCCAGCAGCCAAAGCCCCCACGAGCAGTACTTC.

For this clonotype: A junction boundary mismatches the germline segment, possibly from a read error. The chain combines TRBV4-1 with TRBJ2-5; D is unresolved. This CDR3 has 13 residues. Germline values: CDR1 MGHRA, CDR2 YSYEKL. The CDR3 coding sequence is TGCGCCAGCGGCCAAAGCCCGTCGGACCAGCAGTACTTC. This translates into CASGQSPSDQQYF.

This chain uses TRBV7-9 with TRBJ2-2; TRBD2 is a possible D gene (5 bases). Trimming cost V 3 bases and J 7 bases, with 12 bases left between them. This CDR3 is built from 14 residues. Germline V gene lookup returns CDR1 SEHNR and CDR2 FQNEAQ (reference sequence). CDR3 nucleotide sequence: TGTGCCAGCAGCTTCGGCCTCGGGGACGGGGAGCTGTTTTTT. Translation gives CASSFGLGDGELFF.

V is TRBV6-6 and J is TRBJ2-7; 12 bases align to TRBD1. J gave up 5 bases and V 7 bases, and 9 bases lay outside the gene matches. The germline V gene has CDR1 MNHNY and CDR2 SVGAGI (reference sequence). CDR3 length: 15 residues. CDR3 residues: CASNGPGQGANEQYF. The CDR3 region has the DNA TGTGCCAGCAACGGGCCGGGACAGGGGGCTAACGAGCAGTACTTC.

CDR3 region: CASRRWDMNTEAFF. CDR3 DNA: TGTGCCAGCAGACGGTGGGATATGAACACTGAAGCTTTCTTT. V is TRBV5-5 and J is TRBJ1-1; D not resolved. The CDR3 loop spans 14 amino acids. From germline, CDR1 is SGHKS and CDR2 YYEKEE (reference sequence). Trimming left V 5 bases short and J 0 bases short, with 11 bases between.

The chain has TRBV6-5 and TRBJ2-2, with 8 bases that match TRBD2. The CDR3 is 17 residues long. Germline lookup yields CDR1 MNHEY and CDR2 SVGAGI. The trim removed 2 bases at V and 3 bases at J, leaving 8 bases unmatched. The CDR3 coding sequence is TGTGCCAGCAGTTACCTCGGTAGCGGGATTTACACCGGGGAGCTGTTTTTT. Its protein is CASSYLGSGIYTGELFF.

In this sample, this clonotype turned up a few times. The chain uses TRBV29-1 and TRBJ1-1; no reliable D call. Trimming took 7 bases from V and 0 from J, leaving 12 bases between them. CDR1 and CDR2 from the germline V gene are SQVTM and ANQGSEA. The CDR3 has 13 amino acids. CDR3 sequence reads: CSGTSILNTEAFF. As DNA, the CDR3 is TGCAGCGGAACGTCAATATTGAACACTGAAGCTTTCTTT.

In its sample, this clonotype was seen a few times. The junction shows a germline mismatch at one end, possibly a read error. The chain links TRBV19 to TRBJ2-5; the match to TRBD1 covers 7 bases. Judging by the DNA end, TRBJ2-7 fits better; the J call may be wrong. CDR3 length: 14 amino acids. Germline loops: CDR1 LNHDA, CDR2 SQIVND (reference sequence). The DNA of the CDR3 is TGTGCCAATAGTATGGGGGACAGACCATACGAGCAGTACTTC. This sequence encodes CANSMGDRPYEQYF.

In this sample, this clonotype turned up a few times. The rearrangement links TRBV29-1 to TRBJ2-5; D is perhaps TRBD1 (6 bases). This CDR3 spans 13 amino acids. Germline V gene sequence: CDR1 SQVTM, CDR2 ANQGSEA. Trimming shortened V by 3 bases and J by 2 bases, and 10 bases separated the two germline ends. CDR3 nucleotides: TGCAGCGTTGAGGGGGACACGCAAGAGACCCAGTACTTC. It translates to CSVEGDTQETQYF.